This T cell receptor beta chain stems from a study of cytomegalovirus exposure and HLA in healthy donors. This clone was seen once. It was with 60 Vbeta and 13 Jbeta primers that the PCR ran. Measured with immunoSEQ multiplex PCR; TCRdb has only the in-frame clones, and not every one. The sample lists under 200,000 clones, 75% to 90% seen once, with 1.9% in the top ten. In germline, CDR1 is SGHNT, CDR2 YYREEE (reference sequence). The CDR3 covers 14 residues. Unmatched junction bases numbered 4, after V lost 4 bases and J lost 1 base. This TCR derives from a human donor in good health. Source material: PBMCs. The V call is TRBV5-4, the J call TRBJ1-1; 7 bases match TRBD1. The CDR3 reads CASSRTGENTEAFF. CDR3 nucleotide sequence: TGTGCCAGCAGCCGTACAGGGGAGAACACTGAAGCTTTCTTT.